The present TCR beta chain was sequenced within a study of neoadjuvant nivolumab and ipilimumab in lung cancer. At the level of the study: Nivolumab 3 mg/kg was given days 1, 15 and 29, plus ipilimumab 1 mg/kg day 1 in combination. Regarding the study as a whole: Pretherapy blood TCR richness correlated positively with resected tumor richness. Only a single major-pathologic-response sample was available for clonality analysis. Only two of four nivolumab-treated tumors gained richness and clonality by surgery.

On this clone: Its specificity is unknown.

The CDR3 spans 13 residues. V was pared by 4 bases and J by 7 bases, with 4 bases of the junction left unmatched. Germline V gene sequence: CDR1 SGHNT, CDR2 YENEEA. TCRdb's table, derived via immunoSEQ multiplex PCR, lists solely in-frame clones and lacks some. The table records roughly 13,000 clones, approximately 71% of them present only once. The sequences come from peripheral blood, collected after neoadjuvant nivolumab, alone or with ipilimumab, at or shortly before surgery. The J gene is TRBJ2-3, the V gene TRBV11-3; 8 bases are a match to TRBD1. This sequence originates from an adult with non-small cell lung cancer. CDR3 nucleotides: TGTGCCAGCAGCTACACAGGGGGGAATACGCAGTATTTT. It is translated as CASSYTGGNTQYF. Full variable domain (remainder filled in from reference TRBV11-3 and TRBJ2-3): EAGVVQSPRYKIIEKKQPVAFWCNPISGHNTLYWYLQNLGQGPELLIRYENEEAVDDSQLPKDRFSAERLKGVDSTLKIQPAELGDSAVYLCASSYTGGNTQYFGPGTRLTVL.